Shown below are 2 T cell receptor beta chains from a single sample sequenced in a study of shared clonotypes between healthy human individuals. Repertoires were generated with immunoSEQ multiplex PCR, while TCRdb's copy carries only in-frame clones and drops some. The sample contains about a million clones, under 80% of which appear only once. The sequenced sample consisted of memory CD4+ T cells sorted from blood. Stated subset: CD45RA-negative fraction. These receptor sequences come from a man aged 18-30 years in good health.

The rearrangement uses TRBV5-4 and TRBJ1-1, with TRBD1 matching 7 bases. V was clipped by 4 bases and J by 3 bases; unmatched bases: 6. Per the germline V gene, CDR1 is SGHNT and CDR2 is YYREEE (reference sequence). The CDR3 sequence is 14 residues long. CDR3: CASSLDRSHTEAFF. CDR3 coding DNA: TGTGCCAGCAGCCTGGACAGGAGTCACACTGAAGCTTTCTTT. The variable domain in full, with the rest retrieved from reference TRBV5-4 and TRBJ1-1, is ETGVTQSPTHLIKTRGQQVTLRCSSQSGHNTVSWYQQALGQGPQFIFQYYREEENGRGNFPPRFSGLQFPNYSSELNVNALELDDSALYLCASSLDRSHTEAFFGQGTRLTVV.

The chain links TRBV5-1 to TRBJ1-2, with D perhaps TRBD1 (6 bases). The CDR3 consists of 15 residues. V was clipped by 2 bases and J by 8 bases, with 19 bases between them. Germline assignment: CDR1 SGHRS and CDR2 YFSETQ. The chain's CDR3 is CASSFVRGQNGGYTF. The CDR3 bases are TGCGCCAGCAGCTTTGTAAGGGGACAAAACGGGGGCTACACCTTC.